A selection of T cell receptor beta chains follows, all from one sample in a study of T cells in Graves' hyperthyroidism and ophthalmopathy. TCRdb fed the multiplex PCR reads into MiXCR, producing one record per CDR3 protein. The data hold under 400,000 distinct CDR3 sequences, with more than 15% observed a single time. The sequenced sample was blood. The source is a woman aged 18-29 years with Graves' hyperthyroidism that later progressed to Graves' ophthalmopathy. The CDR3 runs from the conserved cysteine through the conserved F or W. D genes are given only for firm matches. Only part of the rows carry a size: once, few, many, or a class if the clone is expanded.

v_call: TRBV7-2
d_call: NA
clone_size: many
j_call: TRBJ2-5
cdr3_nt: TGTGCCAGCAGCTTAGCGGCCAGGGGTGAGGAGACCCAGTACTTC
cdr3_aa: CASSLAARGEETQYF

v_call: TRBV6-1
d_call: TRBD2
clone_size: few
j_call: TRBJ2-7
cdr3_nt: TGTGCCAGCAGCCCAGCGGGGCGGTACTCCTACGAGCAGTACTTC
cdr3_aa: CASSPAGRYSYEQYF

v_call: TRBV7-8
d_call: NA
clone_size: NA
j_call: TRBJ1-5
cdr3_nt: TGTGCCAGCAGCTTATACGGACCTTGGGGTTACCAGCATTTT
cdr3_aa: CASSLYGPWGYQHF

v_call: TRBV2
d_call: TRBD1
clone_size: many
j_call: TRBJ2-7
cdr3_nt: TGTGCCAGCAGTGAACTCAGGGGGCACTACGAGCAGTACTTC
cdr3_aa: CASSELRGHYEQYF

v_call: TRBV7-9
d_call: NA
clone_size: many
j_call: TRBJ2-7
cdr3_nt: TGTGCCAGCAGCTTCCGACCTTACGAGCAGTACTTC
cdr3_aa: CASSFRPYEQYF

v_call: TRBV6-5
d_call: NA
clone_size: many
j_call: TRBJ2-7
cdr3_nt: TGTGCCAGCAGTTACCAAGCCTATCGAGACGAGCAGTACTTC
cdr3_aa: CASSYQAYRDEQYF

v_call: TRBV19
d_call: NA
clone_size: NA
j_call: TRBJ2-6
cdr3_nt: TGTGCCAGTAGTATCGGTGGGGGGCGGTTGGGTTCTGGGGCCAACGTCCTGACTTTC
cdr3_aa: CASSIGGGRLGSGANVLTF

v_call: TRBV6-1
d_call: NA
clone_size: many
j_call: TRBJ1-1
cdr3_nt: TGTGCCAGCAAAAATCGGGACGGGAACACTGAAGCTTTCTTT
cdr3_aa: CASKNRDGNTEAFF

v_call: TRBV7-2
d_call: NA
clone_size: few
j_call: TRBJ2-3
cdr3_nt: TGTGCCAGCAGCTCGGGTTATTGGACAGATACGCAGTATTTT
cdr3_aa: CASSSGYWTDTQYF

v_call: TRBV13
d_call: TRBD2
clone_size: many
j_call: TRBJ2-1
cdr3_nt: TGTGCCAGCAGTCAACTAGCGGGAAAAACCTACAATGAGCAGTTCTTC
cdr3_aa: CASSQLAGKTYNEQFF

v_call: TRBV29-1
d_call: NA
clone_size: NA
j_call: TRBJ2-7
cdr3_nt: TGCAGCGTTAGGGTCGCCCGCTCCTACGAGCAGTACTTC
cdr3_aa: CSVRVARSYEQYF

v_call: TRBV20-1
d_call: TRBD1
clone_size: NA
j_call: TRBJ2-7
cdr3_nt: TGCAGTGCGTCCGGGACAGAAACCTACGAGCAGTACTTC
cdr3_aa: CSASGTETYEQYF

v_call: TRBV5-8
d_call: TRBD2
clone_size: NA
j_call: TRBJ2-1
cdr3_nt: TGTGCCAGCAGCTTGCTTGATGTTCGGGAGGGCCTTGACAATGAGCAGTTCTTC
cdr3_aa: CASSLLDVREGLDNEQFF

v_call: TRBV20-1
d_call: NA
clone_size: NA
j_call: TRBJ1-6
cdr3_nt: TGCAGTGCCGCGGGGGGGTTCTCCTATAATTCACCCCTCCACTTT
cdr3_aa: CSAAGGFSYNSPLHF

v_call: TRBV20-1
d_call: NA
clone_size: NA
j_call: TRBJ2-4
cdr3_nt: TGCAGTGCCGACTCCATGGCCAAAAACATTCAGTACTTC
cdr3_aa: CSADSMAKNIQYF

v_call: TRBV5-4
d_call: NA
clone_size: few
j_call: TRBJ2-7
cdr3_nt: TGTGCCAGCAGCAATTCATTTTCCTACGAGCAGTACTTC
cdr3_aa: CASSNSFSYEQYF

v_call: TRBV6-1
d_call: TRBD2
clone_size: few
j_call: TRBJ2-3
cdr3_nt: TGTGCCAGCAGCGTAGCGGGGGCAAGCACAGATACGCAGTATTTT
cdr3_aa: CASSVAGASTDTQYF

v_call: TRBV7-2
d_call: NA
clone_size: NA
j_call: TRBJ1-4
cdr3_nt: TGTGCCAGCAGCTTACGGCGTCCGGCAGACCTAACTAATGAAAAACTGTTTTTT
cdr3_aa: CASSLRRPADLTNEKLFF

v_call: TRBV28
d_call: TRBD1
clone_size: few
j_call: TRBJ1-4
cdr3_nt: TGTGCCAGCAGGACACCCCAGGGGGCGAATGAAAAACTGTTTTTT
cdr3_aa: CASRTPQGANEKLFF